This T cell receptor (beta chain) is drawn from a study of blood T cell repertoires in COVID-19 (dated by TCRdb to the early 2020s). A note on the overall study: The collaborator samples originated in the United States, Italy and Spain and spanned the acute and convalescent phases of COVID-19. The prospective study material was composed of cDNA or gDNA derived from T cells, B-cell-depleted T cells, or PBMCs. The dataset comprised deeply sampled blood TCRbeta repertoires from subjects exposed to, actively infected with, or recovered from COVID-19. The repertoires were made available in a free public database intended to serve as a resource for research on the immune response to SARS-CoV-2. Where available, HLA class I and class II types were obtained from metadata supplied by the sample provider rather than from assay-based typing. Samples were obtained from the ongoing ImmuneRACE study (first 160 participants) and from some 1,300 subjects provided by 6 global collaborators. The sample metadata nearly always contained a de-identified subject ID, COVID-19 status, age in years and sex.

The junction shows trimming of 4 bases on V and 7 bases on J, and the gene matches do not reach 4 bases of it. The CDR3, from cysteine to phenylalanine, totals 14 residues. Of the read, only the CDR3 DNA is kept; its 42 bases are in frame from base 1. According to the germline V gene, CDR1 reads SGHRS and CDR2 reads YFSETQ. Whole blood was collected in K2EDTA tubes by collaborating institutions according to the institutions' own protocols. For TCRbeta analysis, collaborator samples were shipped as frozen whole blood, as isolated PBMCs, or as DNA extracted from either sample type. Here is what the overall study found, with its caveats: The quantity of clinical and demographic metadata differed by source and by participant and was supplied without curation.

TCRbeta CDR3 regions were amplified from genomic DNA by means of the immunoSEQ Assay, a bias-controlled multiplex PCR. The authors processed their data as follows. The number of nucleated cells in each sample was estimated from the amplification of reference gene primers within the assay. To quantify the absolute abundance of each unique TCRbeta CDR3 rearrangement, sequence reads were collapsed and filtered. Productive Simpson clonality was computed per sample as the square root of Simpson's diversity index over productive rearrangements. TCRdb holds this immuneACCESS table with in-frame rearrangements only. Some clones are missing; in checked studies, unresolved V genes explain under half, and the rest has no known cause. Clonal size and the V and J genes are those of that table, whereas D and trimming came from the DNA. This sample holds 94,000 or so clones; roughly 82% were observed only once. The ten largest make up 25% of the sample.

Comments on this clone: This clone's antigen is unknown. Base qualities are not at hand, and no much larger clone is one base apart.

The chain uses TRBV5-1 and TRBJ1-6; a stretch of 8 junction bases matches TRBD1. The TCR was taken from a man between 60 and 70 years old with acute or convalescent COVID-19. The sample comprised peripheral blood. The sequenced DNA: TGCGCCAGCAGCCGGACAGGGAGGAATTCACCCCTCCACTTT. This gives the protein CASSRTGRNSPLHF.